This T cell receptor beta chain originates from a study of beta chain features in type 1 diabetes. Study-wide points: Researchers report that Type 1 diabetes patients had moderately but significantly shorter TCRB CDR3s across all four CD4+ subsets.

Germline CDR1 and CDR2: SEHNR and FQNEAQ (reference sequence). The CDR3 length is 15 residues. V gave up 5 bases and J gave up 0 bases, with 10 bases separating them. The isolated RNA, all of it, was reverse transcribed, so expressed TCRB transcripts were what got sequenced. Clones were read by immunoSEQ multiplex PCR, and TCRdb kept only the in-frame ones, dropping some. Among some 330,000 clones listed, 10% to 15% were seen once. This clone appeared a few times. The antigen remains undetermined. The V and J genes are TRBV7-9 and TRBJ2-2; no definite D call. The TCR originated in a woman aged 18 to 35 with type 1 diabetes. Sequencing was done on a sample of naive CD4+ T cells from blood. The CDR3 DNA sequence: TGTGCCAGCAGCCTCTCGGTGGCGAACACCGGGGAGCTGTTTTTT. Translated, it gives CASSLSVANTGELFF.